The T cell receptor (beta chain) described here comes from a study of blood T cell repertoires in COVID-19. Study context: The study drew acute and convalescent COVID-19 samples from the United States, Italy and Spain.

The ends lost 4 bases at V and 3 bases at J; junction bases unmatched: 5. There are 15 residues in the CDR3. Per the germline V gene, CDR1 is SEHNR and CDR2 is FQNEAQ (reference sequence). TCRdb's table, derived via immunoSEQ multiplex PCR, lists solely in-frame clones and lacks some. Of over 250,000 clones listed, 90% are singletons. Enrolled through a virtual design, the participants were between 18 and 89 years of age and came from about two dozen US areas. The source of this sequence is a man between 60 and 75 years old who had recovered from COVID-19. The chain carries TRBV7-9 and TRBJ1-5; 8 bases align to TRBD1. Sequenced sample: PBMCs or T cells enriched from blood (not recorded which). The CDR3 sequence is CASSYGQGDNQPQHF. The CDR3 DNA follows: TGTGCCAGCAGCTACGGACAGGGCGACAATCAGCCCCAGCATTTT.